This entry lists 30 T cell receptor beta chains sequenced from one sample in a study of identifying expanded T cells in peripheral blood. Repertoires were generated with immunoSEQ multiplex PCR, while TCRdb's copy carries only in-frame clones and drops some. The sample contains 100,000 to 150,000 clones, around nine tenths of which appear only once. Material for sequencing was blood. The receptors come from a person aged 18 to 70 in good health.

The genes are TRBV14 and TRBJ1-3; the D gene is possibly TRBD1 (5 bases). CDR3 length: 14 amino acids. V was clipped by 5 bases and J by 4 bases, with 12 bases between them. From germline, CDR1 is SGHDN and CDR2 FVKESK. The CDR3 here is CASSVQAAGNTIYF. The CDR3 DNA is TGTGCCAGCAGCGTACAGGCGGCGGGAAACACCATATATTTT.

The genes are TRBV30 and TRBJ2-1; a possible D gene is TRBD2 (6 bases). In germline, CDR1 is GTSNPN, CDR2 SVGIG (reference sequence). V was trimmed by 3 bases and J by 4 bases, leaving 10 bases between them. The CDR3 extends over 13 amino acids. The CDR3: CAWRRGGYNEQFF. DNA for the CDR3: TGTGCCTGGAGAAGGGGAGGTTACAATGAGCAGTTCTTC.

The CDR3 region has the DNA TGCGCCAGCAGTCCATACCAGAGGGTCTGGAATGAAAAACTGTTTTTT. This encodes CASSPYQRVWNEKLFF. The rearrangement links TRBV23-1 to TRBJ1-4; unclear D gene. TRBV23-1 is assigned to the ORF class and has an uncertain function. V dropped 4 bases and J dropped 5 bases, with 17 bases sitting between them. This CDR3 is 16 amino acids long.

The sample holds a few counts of this clone. The chain has TRBV5-1 and TRBJ2-7; 10 nucleotides align to TRBD1. Germline lookup yields CDR1 SGHRS and CDR2 YFSETQ. The CDR3 totals 14 residues. The J segment lost 3 bases and the V segment lost 8 bases, leaving 8 bases of the junction unmatched. The CDR3 DNA is TGCGCCAGTGGCCCTGGGACAGGGGTCTACGAGCAGTACTTC. This encodes CASGPGTGVYEQYF.

The rearrangement joins TRBV2 to TRBJ2-7; TRBD1 or TRBD2 may be the D gene (5 bases each). The length of the CDR3 is 14 residues. Germline CDR1 reads SNHLY; CDR2 reads FYNNEI. V lost 4 bases and J lost 9, with 19 bases in between. CDR3 residues: CASSAGTGRSAQYF. The CDR3 DNA follows: TGTGCCAGCAGTGCGGGGACCGGCAGGTCAGCGCAGTACTTC.

Written as DNA, the CDR3 is TGCGCCAGCAGTTCAGGGCCCCTGAACACCGGGGAGCTGTTTTTT. It translates to CASSSGPLNTGELFF. The chain carries TRBV5-1 and TRBJ2-2; D might be TRBD1 (5 bases). V was shortened by 5 bases and J by 1 base, with 12 bases between the two germline ends. The CDR3 is 15 amino acids. Germline V gene lookup returns CDR1 SGHRS and CDR2 YFSETQ.

A single count supports this clone. This sequence joins TRBV18 and TRBJ2-2; the match to TRBD1 covers 9 bases. V was clipped by 3 bases and J by 6 bases; unmatched bases: 17. The CDR3 totals 19 residues. Germline V lookup: CDR1 KGHSH, CDR2 LQKENI. DNA for the CDR3: TGTGCCAGCTCACCTTCTTCTTTGGGGACAGGGTACAGCGCCGGGGAGCTGTTTTTT. Protein sequence: CASSPSSLGTGYSAGELFF.

V usage is TRBV28 and J usage is TRBJ1-4; a possible D gene is TRBD1 (6 bases). The CDR3 has 15 amino acids. Trimming took off 6 bases at V and 2 bases at J, with 13 bases between the two ends. The germline gives CDR1 MDHEN, CDR2 SYDVKM. CDR3 DNA: TGTGCCAGCAGCTTAGGGGGTGCCACTAATGAAAAACTGTTTTTT. Protein sequence: CASSLGGATNEKLFF.

The J gene is TRBJ1-1, the V gene TRBV29-1; 8 positions match TRBD1. With 7 bases clipped from V and 1 base from J, the junction kept 5 bases outside the gene matches. The CDR3 sequence is 13 residues long. The germline V gene has CDR1 SQVTM and CDR2 ANQGSEA. CDR3 DNA: TGCAGCGCTTTGACAGGGGCGAACACTGAAGCTTTCTTT. Protein sequence: CSALTGANTEAFF.

J is TRBJ2-2 and V is TRBV11-3, with TRBD2 as a possible D gene (5 bases). Trimming removed 5 bases from V and 2 bases from J, with 12 bases in between. The CDR3 is made up of 15 amino acids. The germline CDR1 and CDR2 sequences are SGHNT and YENEEA. The chain's CDR3 is CASSPTGSNTGELFF. The DNA of the CDR3 is TGTGCCAGCAGCCCAACGGGATCCAACACCGGGGAGCTGTTTTTT.

The gene calls are TRBV30 and TRBJ2-5, with D unclear. Per the germline V gene, CDR1 is GTSNPN and CDR2 is SVGIG (reference sequence). The CDR3 spans 10 residues. The ends were cut back, 8 bases at V and 5 bases at J, with 9 bases in the middle. The CDR3 region is CAGSRETQYF. The CDR3 DNA follows: TGTGCCGGGTCTAGGGAGACCCAGTACTTC.

Concerning this clone: Other DNA sequences in this sample translate to the same CDR3. The chain joins TRBV5-1 to TRBJ1-1, with 7 bases that match TRBD1. V shed 0 bases, J shed 5 bases, and the junction held 4 bases outside the gene matches. CDR1 is SGHRS and CDR2 is YFSETQ in the germline V gene. This CDR3 has 14 residues. This CDR3 reads CASSLGQGWTEAFF. CDR3 bases: TGCGCCAGCAGCTTGGGACAGGGTTGGACTGAAGCTTTCTTT.

The chain couples TRBV28 to TRBJ2-7; possibly TRBD2 for D (5 bases). Germline V lookup: CDR1 MDHEN, CDR2 SYDVKM. Trimming left V 4 bases short and J 2 bases short, with 12 bases between. CDR3 length: 14 amino acids. For the CDR3, the DNA is TGTGCCAGCAGTTCGACCTCCGGGGCCTACGAGCAGTACTTC. This gives the protein CASSSTSGAYEQYF.

The rearrangement uses TRBV2 and TRBJ2-1, with a possible D match to TRBD2 (6 bases). Germline V CDR1 and CDR2: SNHLY, FYNNEI. This CDR3 is built from 14 residues. Trimming took 8 bases from V and 5 from J, leaving 16 bases between them. The CDR3 DNA sequence: TGTGCCAGCGATCCAGCGGGTCAGCACAATGAGCAGTTCTTC. Its protein product is CASDPAGQHNEQFF.

The chain joins TRBV28 to TRBJ1-1; 7 positions match TRBD1. This CDR3 has 13 residues. The J segment lost 1 base and the V segment lost 5 bases, leaving 1 base of the junction unmatched. Germline lookup yields CDR1 MDHEN and CDR2 SYDVKM. CDR3 DNA sequence: TGTGCCAGCAGTGGGACAGCGAACACTGAAGCTTTCTTT. This codes for CASSGTANTEAFF.

The V and J genes are TRBV4-3 and TRBJ2-5; 9 nucleotides align to TRBD2. The CDR3 loop spans 17 amino acids. With V trimmed by 0 bases and J by 5 bases, 10 bases remained unmatched. The germline V gene has CDR1 LGHNA and CDR2 YSLEER. The CDR3 DNA sequence: TGCGCCAGCAGCCAAGATCGGGGCGGGGGGGCGAGCGAGACCCAGTACTTC. Translation gives CASSQDRGGGASETQYF.

A few counts support this clone. The V call is TRBV7-9, the J call TRBJ2-7, with a possible D match to TRBD2 (7 bases). Germline V CDR1 and CDR2: SEHNR, FQNEAQ (reference sequence). The V and J ends lost 7 bases and 2 bases respectively, with 15 bases between them. This CDR3 is 14 amino acids long. The CDR3, as DNA: TGTGCCAGCACCCTAGGGGGACTAACCTACGAGCAGTACTTC. This translates into CASTLGGLTYEQYF.

The chain joins TRBV7-9 to TRBJ2-1, with D unclear. Germline CDR1 is SEHNR and CDR2 is FQNEAQ (reference sequence). The length of the CDR3 is 15 residues. V was cut by 3 bases and J by 0 bases, with 9 bases left in between. CDR3 amino acids: CASSFGSDSYNEQFF. CDR3 sequence (DNA): TGTGCCAGCAGCTTCGGCTCCGACTCCTACAATGAGCAGTTCTTC.

This chain uses TRBV7-9 with TRBJ1-4; TRBD1 agrees at 7 bases. The CDR3 has 12 amino acids. With V trimmed by 5 bases and J by 10 bases, 4 bases remained unmatched. Germline CDR1 reads SEHNR; CDR2 reads FQNEAQ (reference sequence). The CDR3 loop is CASSARGVKLFF. The CDR3 DNA sequence: TGTGCCAGCAGCGCCAGGGGGGTAAAACTGTTTTTT. The full variable domain, rest sourced from reference TRBV7-9 and TRBJ1-4, is DTGVSQNPRHKITKRGQNVTFRCDPISEHNRLYWYRQTLGQGPEFLTYFQNEAQLEKSRLLSDRFSAERPKGSFSTLEIQRTEQGDSAMYLCASSARGVKLFFGSGTQLSVL.

The chain couples TRBV6-5 to TRBJ2-7; D is uncertain. Between the trimmed V and J ends, which lost 7 bases and 2 bases, there was a span of 6 bases. The CDR3 length is 11 residues. The V gene's germline CDR1 is MNHEY and CDR2 SVGAGI. CDR3 loop: CASTSAYEQYF. DNA for the CDR3: TGTGCCAGCACCTCGGCCTACGAGCAGTACTTC.

The J gene is TRBJ2-3, the V gene TRBV9, with a possible D match to TRBD1 (6 bases). CDR3 length: 16 residues. The germline V and J ends were trimmed by 2 bases and 7 bases, with 20 bases remaining between them. CDR1 and CDR2 from the germline V gene are SGDLS and YYNGEE. The CDR3 loop reads CASSVRTGTKGNTQYF. In nucleotides, the CDR3 is TGTGCCAGCAGCGTTCGAACAGGGACGAAAGGAAATACGCAGTATTTT.

J is TRBJ2-1 and V is TRBV7-9; 8 nucleotides align to TRBD1. Germline CDR1 reads SEHNR; CDR2 reads FQNEAQ (reference sequence). V gave up 5 bases and J gave up 7 bases; unmatched junction bases: 10. The CDR3 is 15 residues long. CDR3 region: CASSADRGWRNEQFF. Here the CDR3 DNA reads TGTGCCAGCAGCGCCGACAGGGGTTGGCGGAATGAGCAGTTCTTC.

The chain has TRBV5-4 and TRBJ2-5; the D is unclear. CDR3 length equals 13 residues. V gave up 3 bases and J gave up 0 bases, with 6 bases separating them. Per the germline V gene, CDR1 is SGHNT and CDR2 is YYREEE (reference sequence). The CDR3 is CASSWAYQETQYF. CDR3 nucleotide sequence: TGTGCCAGCAGCTGGGCCTACCAAGAGACCCAGTACTTC.

V usage is TRBV7-9 and J usage is TRBJ2-7, with TRBD2 identical over 12 bases. There are 15 residues in the CDR3. Germline V CDR1 and CDR2: SEHNR, FQNEAQ (reference sequence). V gave up 2 bases and J gave up 3 bases; unmatched junction bases: 2. CDR3 protein: CASSLTSGGLYEQYF. DNA for the CDR3: TGTGCCAGCAGCTTAACTAGCGGGGGGCTCTACGAGCAGTACTTC.

The J gene is TRBJ1-2, the V gene TRBV23-1, with TRBD1 matching over 7 bases. TRBV23-1 is reported as an ORF; its role is uncertain. The CDR3 consists of 18 residues. The V gene end was trimmed by 4 bases and the J gene end by 3 bases; junction bases not matched to a gene: 17. CDR3 sequence: CASSPTQDRQGGHYGYTF. The CDR3 bases are TGCGCCAGCAGTCCCACTCAAGATAGACAGGGAGGACACTATGGCTACACCTTC.

The chain carries TRBV11-3 and TRBJ2-1; D call uncertain. The CDR3 length is 11 residues. Trimming left V 3 bases short and J 7 bases short, with 4 bases between. The V gene's germline CDR1 is SGHNT and CDR2 YENEEA. The CDR3 here is CASSLNNEQFF. CDR3 nucleotides: TGTGCCAGCAGCTTGAATAATGAGCAGTTCTTC.

This chain links TRBV7-3 with TRBJ2-5; 14 bases align to TRBD2. This CDR3 comprises 16 residues. Germline V gives CDR1 SGHTA, CDR2 FQGTGA. J gave up 5 bases and V 3 bases, and 5 bases lay outside the gene matches. The CDR3 reads CASSLGLAGVAETQYF. The DNA for the CDR3 is TGTGCCAGCAGCTTGGGACTAGCGGGAGTTGCGGAGACCCAGTACTTC.

This clone appeared a single time. This rearrangement joins TRBV2 to TRBJ2-7; TRBD1 might be the D (5 bases). V was trimmed by 4 bases and J by 6 bases, leaving 13 bases between them. Per germline, CDR1 SNHLY and CDR2 FYNNEI. The CDR3 length is 13 residues. The DNA of the CDR3 is TGTGCCAGCAGTGCAGGGTTTGGTGGCGAGCAGTACTTC. Translation: CASSAGFGGEQYF.

The rearrangement joins TRBV5-5 to TRBJ1-2; D ambiguous. The CDR3 contains 13 residues. Trimming pared 4 bases from V and 3 bases from J, leaving 10 bases between. Germline lookup yields CDR1 SGHKS and CDR2 YYEKEE (reference sequence). DNA for the CDR3: TGTGCCAGCAGCCCGCTAGCATACTATGGCTACACCTTC. This sequence encodes CASSPLAYYGYTF. The full variable domain, with the rest looked up from reference TRBV5-5 and TRBJ1-2, is DAGVTQSPTHLIKTRGQQVTLRCSPISGHKSVSWYQQVLGQGPQFIFQYYEKEERGRGNFPDRFSARQFPNYSSELNVNALLLGDSALYLCASSPLAYYGYTFGSGTRLTVV.

The rearrangement joins TRBV19 to TRBJ1-1; D may be TRBD1 (5 bases). The germline V gene encodes CDR1 LNHDA and CDR2 SQIVND (reference sequence). The germline V and J ends were trimmed by 2 bases and 11 bases, with 24 bases remaining between them. CDR3 length: 16 residues. The CDR3 DNA reads TGTGCCAGTAGTATAAGTGGCCCGGACACCACTTACGGGGCTTTCTTT. Translating it yields CASSISGPDTTYGAFF. The full variable domain, with the rest looked up from reference TRBV19 and TRBJ1-1, is DGGITQSPKYLFRKEGQNVTLSCEQNLNHDAMYWYRQDPGQGLRLIYYSQIVNDFQKGDIAEGYSVSREKKESFPLTVTSAQKNPTAFYLCASSISGPDTTYGAFFGQGTRLTVV.